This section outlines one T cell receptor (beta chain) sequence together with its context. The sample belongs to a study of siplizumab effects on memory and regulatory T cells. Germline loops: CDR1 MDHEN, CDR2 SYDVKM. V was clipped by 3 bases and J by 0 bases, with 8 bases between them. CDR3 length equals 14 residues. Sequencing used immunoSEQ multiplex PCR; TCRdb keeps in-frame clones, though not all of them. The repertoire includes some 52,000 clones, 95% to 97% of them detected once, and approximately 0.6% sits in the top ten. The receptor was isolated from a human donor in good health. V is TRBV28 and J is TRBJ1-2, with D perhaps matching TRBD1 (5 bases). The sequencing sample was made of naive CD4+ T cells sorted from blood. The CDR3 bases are TGTGCCAGCAGTTTGACCAGGGCTAACTATGGCTACACCTTC. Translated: CASSLTRANYGYTF.